A single T cell receptor beta chain is shown here with its context. In the original analysis: Reference gene primer amplification yielded estimated nucleated cell counts. Sequencing was performed with immunoSEQ multiplex PCR; in TCRdb, only in-frame clones are kept and a portion is missing. Clone size and the V and J calls come from that table; the DNA yielded D and trimming. The sample comprises fewer than 350,000 clones, 70% to 90% of which are singletons, and 9.5% to 15% rests with the top ten. The CDR3 totals 12 residues. Trimming left V 7 bases short and J 3 bases short, with 9 bases between. CDR1 SNHLY and CDR2 FYNNEI come from the germline V gene. The data stem from a study of blood T cell repertoires in COVID-19. The overall study: The samples span acute and convalescent COVID-19 from the United States, Italy and Spain. From T cells, B-cell-depleted T cells, or PBMCs came the material, which was cDNA or gDNA.

Followed longitudinally, the Seattle patients had been enrolled during active infection. This clonotype originated in a woman aged 25 to 39 with COVID-19, enrolled during active disease. The chain recombines TRBV2 with TRBJ2-5; D remains unclear. The sequencing sample was made of peripheral blood. In nucleotides, the CDR3 is TGTGCCAGCACCCCCAGGAAAGAGACCCAGTACTTC. It translates to CASTPRKETQYF.